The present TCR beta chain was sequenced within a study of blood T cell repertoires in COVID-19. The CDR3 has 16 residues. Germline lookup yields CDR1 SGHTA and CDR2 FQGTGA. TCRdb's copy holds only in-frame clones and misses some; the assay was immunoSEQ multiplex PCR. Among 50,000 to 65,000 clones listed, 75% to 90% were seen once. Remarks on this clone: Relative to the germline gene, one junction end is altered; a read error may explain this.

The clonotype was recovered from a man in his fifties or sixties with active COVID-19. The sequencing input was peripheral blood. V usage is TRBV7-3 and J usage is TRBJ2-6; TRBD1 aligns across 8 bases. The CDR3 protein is CASSITGGSGANVLTF. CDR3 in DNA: TGTGCCAGCAGCATAACAGGGGGTTCTGGGGCCAACGTCCTGACTTTC.